Below, 14 T cell receptor beta chains from the same sample are listed, as sequenced in a study of CD8+ T cells in alopecia areata. Sequencing relied on a cDNA template that was reverse transcribed from extracted RNA. The protocol was immunoSEQ multiplex PCR, while the TCRdb copy is restricted to in-frame clones and leaves out a portion. The sample records around 200,000 clones, 40% to 65% being singletons. The treatment is: oral pan-JAK inhibitor, 5-10 mg twice daily. Sample: CD8+ T cells sorted from blood, taken at week 24, from a patient treated with tofacitinib. The receptors stem from a human donor with alopecia areata.

This clone has just one count. This chain connects TRBV6-5 to TRBJ1-1, with a weak D call TRBD1 (5 bases). Germline V lookup: CDR1 MNHEY, CDR2 SVGAGI. With 2 bases removed from V and 1 base from J, the gap between germline ends came to 8 bases. This CDR3 region has 14 residues. The CDR3 protein is CASSYGQTNTEAFF. CDR3 in DNA: TGTGCCAGCAGTTACGGACAAACGAACACTGAAGCTTTCTTT.

The chain uses TRBV7-6 and TRBJ1-6; tentative D call: TRBD1 (5 bases). V shed 1 base and J shed 10 bases, with 17 bases lying between them. The CDR3 consists of 16 residues. Germline V lookup: CDR1 SGHVS, CDR2 FNYEAQ. The CDR3 loop reads CASSLEARRVGSPLHF. DNA for the CDR3: TGTGCCAGCAGCTTAGAGGCACGCAGGGTCGGATCACCCCTCCACTTT.

V gene TRBV30 combines with J gene TRBJ2-1, with 12 bases that match TRBD1. Trimming removed 1 base from V and 10 bases from J; junction bases left unmatched: 5. CDR1 is GTSNPN and CDR2 is SVGIG in the germline V gene (reference sequence). This CDR3 has 14 amino acids. CDR3 sequence (DNA): TGTGCCTGGAGTGGGGGACAGGGGGCATGGGAGCAGTTCTTC. Protein product: CAWSGGQGAWEQFF.

The chain has TRBV13 and TRBJ2-3; D is unresolved. The CDR3 length is 12 residues. CDR1 PRHDT and CDR2 FYEKMQ come from the germline V gene (reference sequence). V lost 2 bases and J 6 bases, leaving 6 bases between the germline ends. The CDR3 DNA sequence: TGTGCCAGCAGCTTACTCGAGGATACGCAGTATTTT. Protein sequence: CASSLLEDTQYF.

The V call is TRBV4-3, the J call TRBJ2-7, with D possibly being TRBD1 (5 bases). Trimming took off 2 bases at V and 2 bases at J, with 13 bases between the two ends. Germline V gene data show CDR1 as LGHNA and CDR2 as YSLEER. The CDR3 length is 15 residues. CDR3 amino acids: CASSQIQGSPYEQYF. The CDR3 DNA sequence: TGCGCCAGCAGCCAAATCCAGGGTTCTCCCTACGAGCAGTACTTC.

This chain links TRBV4-3 with TRBJ2-3; tentatively, D is TRBD1 or TRBD2 (6 bases each). Per germline, CDR1 LGHNA and CDR2 YSLEER. This CDR3 spans 17 amino acids. Trimming took 0 bases from V and 1 from J, leaving 14 bases between them. For the CDR3, the DNA is TGCGCCAGCAGCCAAGATCTAGGGGGACTTGGCACAGATACGCAGTATTTT. Its translation is CASSQDLGGLGTDTQYF.

The chain employs TRBV27 and TRBJ1-2; D not resolved. V was pared by 5 bases and J by 5 bases, with 15 bases between. Per the germline V gene, CDR1 is MNHEY and CDR2 is SMNVEV (reference sequence). The CDR3 has 14 amino acids. DNA of the CDR3: TGTGCCAGCAGTAGCGCGGAGGATTTTTATGGCTACACCTTC. Residues: CASSSAEDFYGYTF.

This chain uses TRBV30 with TRBJ2-7; D perhaps matches TRBD1 (7 bases). Germline CDR1 and CDR2: GTSNPN and SVGIG (reference sequence). Deletions cut 0 bases from V and 3 bases from J, with 15 bases between. This CDR3 has 15 residues. In nucleotides, the CDR3 is TGTGCCTGGAGTGTACCGGGGGACAGTATCTACGAGCAGTACTTC. Translating it yields CAWSVPGDSIYEQYF.

This chain uses TRBV29-1 with TRBJ2-1; D possibly corresponds to TRBD1 (6 bases). The CDR3 is 13 amino acids. Germline assignment: CDR1 SQVTM and CDR2 ANQGSEA. Trimming took off 7 bases at V and 4 bases at J, with 14 bases between the two ends. In DNA, the CDR3 is TGCAGCGCACCCAGGGGACAATACAATGAGCAGTTCTTC. It codes for CSAPRGQYNEQFF.

CDR3 loop: CASKQGTYNEQFF. Here the CDR3 DNA reads TGTGCCAGCAAACAGGGGACCTACAATGAGCAGTTCTTC. V and J are TRBV25-1 and TRBJ2-1; 7 nucleotides align to TRBD1. This CDR3 comprises 13 residues. The V gene end was trimmed by 7 bases and the J gene end by 2 bases; junction bases not matched to a gene: 2. Germline V lookup: CDR1 MGHDK, CDR2 SYGVNS.

This rearrangement joins TRBV19 to TRBJ1-5; no clear D gene. The length of the CDR3 is 12 residues. Germline values: CDR1 LNHDA, CDR2 SQIVND (reference sequence). Trimming stripped 6 bases from V and 9 bases from J, with 12 bases between. CDR3 loop: CASSQAGPPQHF. Written as DNA, the CDR3 is TGTGCCAGTAGCCAAGCCGGGCCGCCCCAGCATTTT.

The chain is built from TRBV27 and TRBJ2-5; TRBD2 matches at 14 bases. V was clipped by 5 bases and J by 0 bases; unmatched bases: 5. Germline V gives CDR1 MNHEY, CDR2 SMNVEV (reference sequence). This CDR3 spans 17 amino acids. The CDR3 loop is CASSLSGLAGDQETQYF. The CDR3 DNA is TGTGCCAGCAGTCTGTCGGGACTAGCGGGGGACCAAGAGACCCAGTACTTC.

This chain joins TRBV9 and TRBJ2-7; 8 nucleotides match TRBD1. Germline V gives CDR1 SGDLS, CDR2 YYNGEE. The ends lost 2 bases at V and 6 bases at J; junction bases unmatched: 7. The CDR3 spans 14 residues. Here the CDR3 reads CASSVGQGVSEQYF. The CDR3 DNA is TGTGCCAGCAGCGTCGGACAGGGAGTTTCCGAGCAGTACTTC.

Comment on this clone: Other DNA sequences in this sample translate to the same CDR3. This CDR3 is CASSSAALYGYTF. The CDR3, as DNA: TGTGCCAGCAGTTCAGCAGCGCTCTATGGCTACACCTTC. This chain links TRBV27 with TRBJ1-2; D unresolved. This CDR3 region has 13 residues. V was shortened by 4 bases and J by 4 bases, with 10 bases between the two germline ends. CDR1 is MNHEY, CDR2 SMNVEV, per germline (reference sequence).